A single sample gave rise to the 9 T cell receptor beta chains below, sequenced in a study of coeliac disease. The protocol was immunoSEQ multiplex PCR, while the TCRdb copy is restricted to in-frame clones and leaves out a portion. The sample lists fewer than 10,000 clones, roughly 67% occurring once. Sample: lamina propria lymphocytes from the gut. The source of these receptors is a woman in her sixties or seventies with celiac disease.

In this sample, this clone turned up a few times. The chain employs TRBV5-1 and TRBJ2-1, with 7 bases matching TRBD2. With 4 bases clipped from V and 6 bases from J, the junction kept 7 bases outside the gene matches. There are 14 residues in the CDR3. Looked up from germline, CDR1 is SGHRS and CDR2 is YFSETQ. The CDR3 is CASSPRTSVNEQFF. The CDR3 nucleotides are TGCGCCAGCAGCCCGAGGACTAGTGTCAATGAGCAGTTCTTC.

V usage is TRBV6-5 and J usage is TRBJ2-7; D unclear. Trimming took off 6 bases at V and 1 base at J, with 4 bases between the two ends. CDR3 length: 11 residues. The germline V gene encodes CDR1 MNHEY and CDR2 SVGAGI. CDR3 loop: CASSQSYEQYF. The DNA of the CDR3 is TGTGCCAGCAGCCAATCCTACGAGCAGTACTTC.

The table lists this clone with a few counts. The rearrangement joins TRBV6-1 to TRBJ2-7; D not resolved. CDR3 size: 16 residues. Germline V gene data show CDR1 as MNHNS and CDR2 as SASEGT. V was pared by 2 bases and J by 2 bases, with 16 bases between. The CDR3, as DNA: TGTGCCAGCAGTGAACCAAGTAAACAGCTCACCTACGAGCAGTACTTC. Translated, it gives CASSEPSKQLTYEQYF.

This chain uses TRBV9 with TRBJ2-7; 11 positions match TRBD2. CDR3 size: 15 residues. Trimming took 4 bases from V and 5 from J; bases not matched to a gene: 8. In germline, CDR1 is SGDLS, CDR2 YYNGEE. As DNA, the CDR3 is TGTGCCAGCAGCTCCCAACTAGCGGGAGACCACGAGCAGTACTTC. The encoded protein is CASSSQLAGDHEQYF. The variable domain in full, with the rest retrieved from reference TRBV9 and TRBJ2-7, is DSGVTQTPKHLITATGQRVTLRCSPRSGDLSVYWYQQSLDQGLQFLIQYYNGEERAKGNILERFSAQQFPDLHSELNLSSLELGDSALYFCASSSQLAGDHEQYFGPGTRLTVT.

The chain links TRBV7-9 to TRBJ1-4, with TRBD1 identical over 7 bases. Per the germline V gene, CDR1 is SEHNR and CDR2 is FQNEAQ (reference sequence). J lost 10 bases, V lost 2 bases, and 13 bases had no gene match. The CDR3 runs to 16 residues. DNA for the CDR3: TGTGCCAGCAGCTTAAATAATCCGGGACAGTCGGGAAAACTGTTTTTT. Its translation is CASSLNNPGQSGKLFF.

This chain's CDR3 is CASSPGRLRGNEQFF. The CDR3 DNA sequence: TGTGCCAGCAGCCCCGGGCGTTTGAGGGGGAATGAGCAGTTCTTC. This sequence joins TRBV5-5 and TRBJ2-1; D is possibly TRBD1 (6 bases). Germline V gives CDR1 SGHKS, CDR2 YYEKEE (reference sequence). Trimming pared 4 bases from V and 7 bases from J, leaving 18 bases between. The length of the CDR3 is 15 residues.

In its sample, this clone was seen once. This chain joins TRBV28 and TRBJ2-3; TRBD2 aligns across 7 bases. Germline lookup yields CDR1 MDHEN and CDR2 SYDVKM. V gave up 6 bases and J gave up 0 bases; unmatched junction bases: 6. The CDR3 extends over 15 amino acids. The CDR3 reads CASSWGGTSTDTQYF. CDR3 nucleotides: TGTGCCAGCAGCTGGGGGGGGACTAGCACAGATACGCAGTATTTT.

This rearrangement joins TRBV19 to TRBJ2-1; D perhaps matches TRBD2 (6 bases). V was clipped by 7 bases and J by 3 bases, with 13 bases between them. This CDR3 is built from 14 residues. Looked up from germline, CDR1 is LNHDA and CDR2 is SQIVND (reference sequence). The CDR3 nucleotides read TGTGCCAGTAAGCCGGGAGCCCACTACAATGAGCAGTTCTTC. This sequence encodes CASKPGAHYNEQFF.

This clone was counted only a few times. J is TRBJ1-6 and V is TRBV30; D remains unclear. V was shortened by 2 bases and J by 7 bases, with 15 bases between the two germline ends. The CDR3 contains 15 residues. Germline-derived CDR1 and CDR2 are GTSNPN and SVGIG (reference sequence). Here the CDR3 reads CAWSPLNARNSPLHF. The CDR3 DNA sequence: TGTGCCTGGAGTCCGCTTAACGCTAGGAATTCACCCCTCCACTTT.